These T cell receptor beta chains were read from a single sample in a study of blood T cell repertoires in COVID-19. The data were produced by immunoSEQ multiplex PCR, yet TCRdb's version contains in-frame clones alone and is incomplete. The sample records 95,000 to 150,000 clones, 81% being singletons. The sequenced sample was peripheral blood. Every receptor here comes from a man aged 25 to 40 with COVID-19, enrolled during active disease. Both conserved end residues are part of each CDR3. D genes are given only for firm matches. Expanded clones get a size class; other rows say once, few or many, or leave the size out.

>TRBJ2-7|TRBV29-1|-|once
TGCAGCGTTGGCCGGGACTCAAACTCCTACGAGCAGTACTTC
CSVGRDSNSYEQYF
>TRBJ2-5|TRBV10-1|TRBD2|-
TGCGCCAGCAGTGCGCAATGGACTAGCGGGGGGACGCCGAAAGAGACCCAGTACTTC
CASSAQWTSGGTPKETQYF
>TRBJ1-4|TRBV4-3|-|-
TGCGCCAGCAGCCCCGGATCCGGACACTCTCGAAGCGAAAAACTGTTTTTT
CASSPGSGHSRSEKLFF
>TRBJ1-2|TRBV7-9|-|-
TGTGCCAGCAGCCTGGGAAGACAGCACTATGGCTACACCTTC
CASSLGRQHYGYTF
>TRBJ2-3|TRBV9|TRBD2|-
TGTGCCAGCAGCGTAGTGGGGACTAGCGCAGATACGCAGTATTTT
CASSVVGTSADTQYF
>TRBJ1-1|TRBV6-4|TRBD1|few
TGTGCCAGCAGTGACCGGGACAGGTTGAACACTGAAGCTTTCTTT
CASSDRDRLNTEAFF
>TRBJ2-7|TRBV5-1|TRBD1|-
TGCGCCAGCAGCCGCCCGACTTTTCGGGACAGGGACCACGAGCAGTACTTC
CASSRPTFRDRDHEQYF
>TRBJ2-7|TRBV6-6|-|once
TGTGCCAGCCGTCTAGCAAGTATGTACGAGCAGTACTTC
CASRLASMYEQYF
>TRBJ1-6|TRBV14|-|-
TGTGCCAGCAGCCAGTCCGGAGGGGTTTCACCCCTCCACTTT
CASSQSGGVSPLHF
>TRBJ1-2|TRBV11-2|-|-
TGTGCCAGCAGTATCGGTTATGGCTACACCTTC
CASSIGYGYTF
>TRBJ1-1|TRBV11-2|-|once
TGTGCCAGCAGCTTATTTAGCCGCGCGAACACTGAAGCTTTCTTT
CASSLFSRANTEAFF
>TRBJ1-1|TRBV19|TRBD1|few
TGTGCCAGTACCCTAAGGTTGGGACAGGTGGTGAACACTGAAGCTTTCTTT
CASTLRLGQVVNTEAFF
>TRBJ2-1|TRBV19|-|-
TGTGCCAGTAGTATTAGGTCGTTCCTGACTAACAATGAGCAGTTCTTC
CASSIRSFLTNNEQFF
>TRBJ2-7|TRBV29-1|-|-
TGCAGCGTTGACGCGCTGCGAGATTCCTACGAGCAGTACTTC
CSVDALRDSYEQYF
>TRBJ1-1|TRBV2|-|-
TGTGCCAGCAATTACCAGGGGCTGAACACTGAAGCTTTCTTT
CASNYQGLNTEAFF
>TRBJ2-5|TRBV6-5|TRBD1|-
TGTGCCAGCAGTACTCACAGGGGCCTCGGAGAGACCCAGTACTTC
CASSTHRGLGETQYF
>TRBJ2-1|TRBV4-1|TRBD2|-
TGCGCCAGCAGCCTGGGGGGGATCTACAATGAGCAGTTCTTC
CASSLGGIYNEQFF
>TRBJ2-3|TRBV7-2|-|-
TGTGCCAGCAGCTTAGCGGGGGGGGCTGGAGGCACAGATACGCAGTATTTT
CASSLAGGAGGTDTQYF
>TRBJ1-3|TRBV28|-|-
TGTGCCAGCCGCCCGACGGGTACCTCTGGAAACACCATATATTTT
CASRPTGTSGNTIYF
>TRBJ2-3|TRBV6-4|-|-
TGTGCCAGCAGTGACGCGGGGCTGAGCACAGATACGCAGTATTTT
CASSDAGLSTDTQYF
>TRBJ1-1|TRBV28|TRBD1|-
TGTGCCAGCAGATCGGGACAGTTGGTAATTGAAGCTTTCTTT
CASRSGQLVIEAFF
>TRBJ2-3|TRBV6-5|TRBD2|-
TGTGCCAGCAGTTCCTGGACTAGCGGCCTCACAGATACGCAGTATTTT
CASSSWTSGLTDTQYF
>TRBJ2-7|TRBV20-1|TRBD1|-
TGCAGTGCGGTGGACAGGGGCGAGCAGTACTTC
CSAVDRGEQYF
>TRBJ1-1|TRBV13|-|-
TGTGCCAGCAGCTTGAGAGAGGGCACTGAAGCTTTCTTT
CASSLREGTEAFF
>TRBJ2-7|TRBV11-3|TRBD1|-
TGTGCCAGCAGGGCTTACAGGGGGGCCTACGAGCAGTACTTC
CASRAYRGAYEQYF
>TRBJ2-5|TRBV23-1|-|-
TGCGCCAGCAGTCAATTCAGGGGAGAGACCCAGTACTTC
CASSQFRGETQYF
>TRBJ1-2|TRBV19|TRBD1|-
TGTGCCAGTACCGCAGGGACAGGGGGCACCTATCGGGGCTACACCTTC
CASTAGTGGTYRGYTF
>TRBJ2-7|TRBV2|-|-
TGTGCCAGCAGTATCCACTACGAGCAGTACTTC
CASSIHYEQYF
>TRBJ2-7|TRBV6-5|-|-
TGTGCCACCTCCGCACTTTACGAGCAGTACTTC
CATSALYEQYF
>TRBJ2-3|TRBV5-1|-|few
TGCGCCAGCAGCTTGGGGCTGGATACGCAGTATTTT
CASSLGLDTQYF
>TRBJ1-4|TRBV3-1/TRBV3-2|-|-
TGTGCCAGCAGCCAAGACCCCCCCCGAGGAGGGATTTTTTATGAAAAACTGTTTTTT
CASSQDPPRGGIFYEKLFF
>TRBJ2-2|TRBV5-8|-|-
TGTGCCAGCAGCTTGTTTCCTTTGTCCAGGCAGCCGAACACCGGGGAGCTGTTTTTT
CASSLFPLSRQPNTGELFF
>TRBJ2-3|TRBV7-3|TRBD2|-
TGTGCCAGCAGCTTAAAGGCTGGCGGGGGATCTCTTGCTAGCACAGATACGCAGTATTTT
CASSLKAGGGSLASTDTQYF
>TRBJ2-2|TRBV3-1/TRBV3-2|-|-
TGTGCCAGCAGCCAAGAGCGGTCCGGGACTCCGAACACCGGGGAGCTGTTTTTT
CASSQERSGTPNTGELFF
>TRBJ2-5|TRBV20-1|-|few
TGCAGTGCTAGTAGGGAGGAGGGTGAGACCCAGTACTTC
CSASREEGETQYF
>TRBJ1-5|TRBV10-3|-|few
TGTGCCATCAGTGAGTCCCCCGGCAGGGAAGATCAGCCCCAGCATTTT
CAISESPGREDQPQHF
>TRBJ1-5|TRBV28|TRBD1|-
TGTGCCAGCAGCGAGACAGGGAGGAACAATCAGCCCCAGCATTTT
CASSETGRNNQPQHF
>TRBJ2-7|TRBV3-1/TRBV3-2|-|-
TGTGCCAGCAGCCATAATACAGCAGCCTACGAGCAGTACTTC
CASSHNTAAYEQYF
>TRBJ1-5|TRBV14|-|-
TGTGCCAGCAGCCAAGTTGGGCAGGTGGTCAATCAGCCCCAGCATTTT
CASSQVGQVVNQPQHF
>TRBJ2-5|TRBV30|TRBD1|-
TGTGCCTGTAGTCCCGGGACAGGGGGTGAGACCCAGTACTTC
CACSPGTGGETQYF